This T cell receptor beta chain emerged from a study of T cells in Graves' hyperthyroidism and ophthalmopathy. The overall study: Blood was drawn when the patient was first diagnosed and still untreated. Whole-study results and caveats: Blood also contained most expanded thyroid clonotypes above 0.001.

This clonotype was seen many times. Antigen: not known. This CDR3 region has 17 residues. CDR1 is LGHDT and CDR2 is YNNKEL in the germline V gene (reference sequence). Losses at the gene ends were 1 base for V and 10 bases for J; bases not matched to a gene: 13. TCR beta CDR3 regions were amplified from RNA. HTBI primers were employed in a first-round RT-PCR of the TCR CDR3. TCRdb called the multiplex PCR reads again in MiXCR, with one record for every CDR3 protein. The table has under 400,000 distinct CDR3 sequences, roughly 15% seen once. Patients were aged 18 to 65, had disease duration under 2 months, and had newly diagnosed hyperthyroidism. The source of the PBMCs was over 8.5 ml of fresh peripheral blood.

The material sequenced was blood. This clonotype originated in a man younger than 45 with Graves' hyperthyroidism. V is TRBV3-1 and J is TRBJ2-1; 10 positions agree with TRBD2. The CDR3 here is CASSQVRTSGPAGEQFF. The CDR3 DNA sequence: TGTGCCAGCAGCCAAGTGCGGACTAGCGGCCCGGCGGGGGAGCAGTTCTTC.